This T cell receptor beta chain was observed in a study of blood T cell repertoires in COVID-19. Study as a whole: Samples of COVID-19 (acute and convalescent) were obtained from the United States, Italy and Spain. PBMCs, B-cell-depleted T cells, or T cells provided the cDNA or gDNA that made up the material.

In the source study's methods: Amplification of reference gene primers was used by the study to estimate nucleated cell counts. The assay was immunoSEQ multiplex PCR, and TCRdb's table has in-frame clones only and misses some. The V and J calls and the clone size are those of that table, but D and trimming were determined from the DNA. The sample contains about 270,000 clones, approximately 85% of which appear only once. V was clipped by 3 bases and J by 4 bases; unmatched bases: 6. Germline CDR1 and CDR2: SGHRS and YFSETQ. This CDR3 is built from 15 residues. This rearrangement joins TRBV5-1 to TRBJ1-4; TRBD1 matches at 7 bases. The clonotype comes from a woman in her seventies with acute or convalescent COVID-19. Sequencing was carried out using peripheral blood. CDR3 in amino acids: CASSSTGLINEKLFF. Written as DNA, the CDR3 is TGCGCCAGCAGCTCGACAGGGTTGATTAATGAAAAACTGTTTTTT.